The sequence of this TCR beta chain was determined in a study of cytomegalovirus exposure and HLA in healthy donors. Trimming cost V 4 bases and J 0 bases, with 15 bases left between them. In germline, CDR1 is SGHRS, CDR2 YFSETQ. The CDR3 length is 16 residues. The PCR had 60 Vbeta and 13 Jbeta primers. Measured with immunoSEQ multiplex PCR; TCRdb has only the in-frame clones, and not every one. The table includes about 180,000 clones, around 74% detected once. In its sample, this clone was seen a few times. The sequenced sample consisted of PBMCs. The receptor was derived from a male donor in good health and CMV-seronegative. V is TRBV5-1 and J is TRBJ2-3; TRBD2 is a possible D gene (6 bases). The CDR3, as DNA: TGCGCCAGCAGCCAAACGCCGGGGGTTAGCACAGATACGCAGTATTTT. This translates into CASSQTPGVSTDTQYF.